The 28 T cell receptor beta chains listed next were all sequenced from one sample in a study of blood T cell repertoires in COVID-19 (TCRdb year 2020). Library preparation employed the immunoSEQ multiplex PCR assay. Sourced from immuneACCESS, this table was stored by TCRdb with only in-frame sequences that have V and J called. A share of the clones is absent; for the studies checked, an unresolved V gene accounts for under half, and the remainder has no known explanation. This sample lists 99,000 or so clones; roughly 83% were detected once. The top ten hold approximately 3.3% of the sample. The sample consisted of peripheral blood. The source is an elderly woman with active or convalescent COVID-19.

V gene TRBV30 combines with J gene TRBJ1-1; D is perhaps TRBD1 (6 bases). Germline values: CDR1 GTSNPN, CDR2 SVGIG (reference sequence). Trimming cost V 0 bases and J 8 bases, with 7 bases left between them. The CDR3 contains 11 residues. The CDR3 spells CAWSVGTEAFF. CDR3 bases: TGTGCCTGGAGTGTAGGGACAGAAGCTTTCTTT.

The V gene is TRBV10-3, the J gene TRBJ1-5; 9 bases line up with TRBD1. After removal of 9 bases from V and 3 bases from J, the junction contained 6 bases not matched to a gene. The CDR3 runs 14 residues. Germline-derived CDR1 and CDR2 are ENHRY and SYGVKD. DNA for the CDR3: TGTGCCATAGCGACAGGGGGGTACAATCAGCCCCAGCATTTT. As protein: CAIATGGYNQPQHF.

The gene calls are TRBV5-1 and TRBJ2-2; maybe TRBD2 (5 bases). Between the trimmed V and J ends, which lost 6 bases and 1 base, there was a span of 10 bases. Germline V gene data show CDR1 as SGHRS and CDR2 as YFSETQ. The length of the CDR3 is 14 residues. CDR3 loop: CASTYEGNTGELFF. CDR3 nucleotides: TGCGCCAGCACCTATGAGGGGAACACCGGGGAGCTGTTTTTT.

This sequence joins TRBV18 and TRBJ1-1; D is uncertain. V shed 2 bases and J shed 4 bases, with 17 bases lying between them. Germline values: CDR1 KGHSH, CDR2 LQKENI. This CDR3 is 16 amino acids long. This CDR3 reads CASSPGDPGAGTEAFF. The CDR3 coding sequence is TGTGCCAGCTCACCAGGCGACCCCGGAGCGGGCACTGAAGCTTTCTTT.

The V gene is TRBV5-1, the J gene TRBJ1-4; D is possibly TRBD1 (6 bases). The ends were cut back, 4 bases at V and 2 bases at J, with 15 bases in the middle. CDR3 size: 16 residues. Germline-derived CDR1 and CDR2 are SGHRS and YFSETQ. The CDR3 is CASSLTSGATNEKLFF. The CDR3 DNA follows: TGCGCCAGCAGCCTTACCTCAGGGGCGACTAATGAAAAACTGTTTTTT. Drawing the rest from reference TRBV5-1 and TRBJ1-4, the complete variable domain is KAGVTQTPRYLIKTRGQQVTLSCSPISGHRSVSWYQQTPGQGLQFLFEYFSETQRNKGNFPGRFSGRQFSNSRSEMNVSTLELGDSALYLCASSLTSGATNEKLFFGSGTQLSVL.

The J gene is TRBJ2-5, the V gene TRBV9; 8 bases agree with TRBD1. This CDR3 has 16 amino acids. The V and J ends lost 3 bases and 4 bases, in that order; junction bases with no gene match: 11. Germline assignment: CDR1 SGDLS and CDR2 YYNGEE. This CDR3 is CASSAGVSGGRETQYF. The CDR3 DNA follows: TGTGCCAGCAGCGCTGGAGTCTCAGGGGGCCGAGAGACCCAGTACTTC.

This clone showed up just once. The J gene is TRBJ1-6, the V gene TRBV19; weak D call: TRBD1 (6 bases). CDR3 length: 17 residues. Per the germline V gene, CDR1 is LNHDA and CDR2 is SQIVND (reference sequence). Between the trimmed V and J ends, which lost 2 bases and 7 bases, there was a span of 18 bases. The CDR3 coding sequence is TGTGCCAGTAGTATATCTGGTCGGGACACAATGAATTCACCCCTCCACTTT. It encodes CASSISGRDTMNSPLHF.

The chain joins TRBV5-1 to TRBJ2-7; tentatively, D is TRBD1 (6 bases). Trimming removed 2 bases at V and 4 bases at J, with 19 bases between. CDR1 SGHRS and CDR2 YFSETQ come from the germline V gene. The CDR3 consists of 16 residues. The CDR3 sequence: CASSLTLGGDRYEQYF. CDR3 coding DNA: TGCGCCAGCAGCTTAACCTTAGGGGGAGATCGTTACGAGCAGTACTTC. The complete variable domain, with remaining parts taken from reference TRBV5-1 and TRBJ2-7, reads KAGVTQTPRYLIKTRGQQVTLSCSPISGHRSVSWYQQTPGQGLQFLFEYFSETQRNKGNFPGRFSGRQFSNSRSEMNVSTLELGDSALYLCASSLTLGGDRYEQYFGPGTRLTVT.

The chain links TRBV5-1 to TRBJ1-5, with D unclear. The CDR3 has 14 residues. Germline CDR1 reads SGHRS; CDR2 reads YFSETQ. The V and J ends lost 0 bases and 9 bases respectively, with 13 bases between them. CDR3 in DNA: TGCGCCAGCAGCTTGGATAGCAGCGTAGGGCCCCAGCATTTT. Translation gives CASSLDSSVGPQHF.

The chain couples TRBV6-2 or TRBV6-3 to TRBJ1-5; 8 bases are shared with TRBD1. V gave up 0 bases and J gave up 2 bases; unmatched junction bases: 6. This CDR3 region has 17 residues. Germline V gene lookup returns CDR1 MNHEY and CDR2 SVGEGT. CDR3 region: CASSYSGTGTRNQPQHF. The CDR3 DNA reads as TGTGCCAGCAGTTACTCGGGGACAGGAACCCGCAATCAGCCCCAGCATTTT.

This clone was observed a single time. The gene calls are TRBV5-1 and TRBJ2-7; D is unresolved. The CDR3 is made up of 13 amino acids. Trimming took 2 bases from V and 2 from J, leaving 8 bases between them. Germline V gene sequence: CDR1 SGHRS, CDR2 YFSETQ. Here the CDR3 reads CASSFGGTYEQYF. CDR3 coding DNA: TGCGCCAGCAGCTTCGGCGGAACCTACGAGCAGTACTTC.

This sequence joins TRBV3-1 (or the pseudogene TRBV3-2) and TRBJ1-4; 7 bases are shared with TRBD1. Looked up from germline, CDR1 is LGHDT and CDR2 is YNNKEL (reference sequence). The CDR3 contains 17 residues. V shed 1 base, J shed 5 bases, and the junction held 10 bases outside the gene matches. CDR3 coding DNA: TGTGCCAGCAGCCAAGGTCGGACAGGATGGCGCAATGAAAAACTGTTTTTT. Translating gives CASSQGRTGWRNEKLFF.

This chain uses TRBV5-5 with TRBJ1-6; no definite D call. The CDR3 length is 13 residues. The V end lost 3 bases, the J end lost 7 bases, and 8 bases lay between the germline ends. Germline CDR1 SGHKS, CDR2 YYEKEE (reference sequence). The CDR3 nucleotides are TGTGCCAGCAGCTCAAGAGGAAATTCACCCCTCCACTTT. Translated: CASSSRGNSPLHF.

The chain has TRBV7-2 and TRBJ1-4; a possible D gene is TRBD1 (6 bases). Germline loops: CDR1 SGHTA, CDR2 FQGNSA. V was trimmed by 5 bases and J by 7 bases, leaving 20 bases between them. The CDR3 spans 16 residues. This CDR3 reads CASSLDGGGLGEKLFF. Written as DNA, the CDR3 is TGTGCCAGCAGCCTGGATGGGGGGGGGCTAGGTGAAAAACTGTTTTTT.

The CDR3 nucleotides read TGTGCCAGCAGTACAGGTGGGAACCAGCCCCAGCATTTT. Translating it yields CASSTGGNQPQHF. This sequence joins TRBV28 and TRBJ1-5; a possible D gene is TRBD1 (5 bases). Deletions cut 5 bases from V and 7 bases from J, with 12 bases between. This CDR3 spans 13 amino acids. Germline V lookup: CDR1 MDHEN, CDR2 SYDVKM. Combining the CDR3 with reference TRBV28 and TRBJ1-5 gives the whole variable domain DVKVTQSSRYLVKRTGEKVFLECVQDMDHENMFWYRQDPGLGLRLIYFSYDVKMKEKGDIPEGYSVSREKKERFSLILESASTNQTSMYLCASSTGGNQPQHFGDGTRLSIL.

The CDR3 bases are TGTGCCAGCAGCTTGGTTAGCGGGAGCCACAATGAGCAGTTCTTC. It encodes CASSLVSGSHNEQFF. The chain recombines TRBV5-4 with TRBJ2-1, with 9 positions matching TRBD2. The V and J ends lost 0 bases and 5 bases, in that order; junction bases with no gene match: 3. CDR3 length: 15 amino acids. Looked up from germline, CDR1 is SGHNT and CDR2 is YYREEE (reference sequence).

The chain combines TRBV11-3 with TRBJ1-3; 11 bases map to TRBD1. J was trimmed by 2 bases and V by 3 bases; bases with no gene match: 3. This CDR3 comprises 16 residues. Germline V gene sequence: CDR1 SGHNT, CDR2 YENEEA. The CDR3: CASSLGQGVAGNTIYF. The DNA of the CDR3 is TGTGCCAGCAGCTTGGGACAGGGGGTCGCTGGAAACACCATATATTTT. The entire variable domain, with the rest obtained from reference TRBV11-3 and TRBJ1-3, is as follows: EAGVVQSPRYKIIEKKQPVAFWCNPISGHNTLYWYLQNLGQGPELLIRYENEEAVDDSQLPKDRFSAERLKGVDSTLKIQPAELGDSAVYLCASSLGQGVAGNTIYFGEGSWLTVV.

This clone appeared a few times. The chain joins TRBV19 to TRBJ2-7; the D gene is possibly TRBD1 (6 bases). Trimming removed 10 bases at V and 2 bases at J, with 24 bases between. The CDR3 runs to 16 residues. Germline V gene data show CDR1 as LNHDA and CDR2 as SQIVND (reference sequence). CDR3 loop: CANPGPTMTGTYEQYF. For the CDR3, the DNA is TGTGCCAATCCTGGGCCGACAATGACAGGTACCTACGAGCAGTACTTC.

This clone has just one count. This chain connects TRBV12-3 or TRBV12-4 to TRBJ1-2, with D possibly being TRBD1 (5 bases). This CDR3 is built from 11 residues. With 7 bases removed from V and 8 bases from J, the gap between germline ends came to 11 bases. Here the CDR3 reads CASNSRGGYTF. As DNA, the CDR3 is TGTGCCAGCAATTCTAGGGGAGGCTACACCTTC.

J is TRBJ1-6 and V is TRBV6-2 or TRBV6-3; 7 positions agree with TRBD1. Germline CDR1 MNHEY, CDR2 SVGEGT. The CDR3 has 16 amino acids. Unmatched junction bases numbered 7, after V lost 2 bases and J lost 6 bases. The CDR3 loop reads CASSYAPGQTNSPLHF. The CDR3 nucleotides are TGTGCCAGCAGTTACGCGCCGGGACAGACTAATTCACCCCTCCACTTT.

The chain is built from TRBV10-1 and TRBJ2-1; no clear D gene. Trimming took off 9 bases at V and 5 bases at J, with 5 bases between the two ends. The germline V gene has CDR1 WNHNN and CDR2 SYGVQD (reference sequence). This CDR3 is 10 amino acids long. The CDR3 DNA sequence: TGCGCCAGGTTAAACAATGAGCAGTTCTTC. It yields the protein CARLNNEQFF.

The chain carries TRBV5-1 and TRBJ2-1; D may be TRBD2 (6 bases). This CDR3 spans 14 amino acids. Per the germline V gene, CDR1 is SGHRS and CDR2 is YFSETQ. Trimming took off 7 bases at V and 3 bases at J, with 14 bases between the two ends. CDR3 sequence (DNA): TGCGCCAGCGAGGCGGGAACCGACTACAATGAGCAGTTCTTC. This gives the protein CASEAGTDYNEQFF.

The genes are TRBV2 and TRBJ2-2; 11 bases line up with TRBD2. The CDR3 is 17 residues long. Per the germline V gene, CDR1 is SNHLY and CDR2 is FYNNEI. V lost 5 bases to trimming and J lost 5 bases; unmatched junction nucleotides: 10. The CDR3 region is CASSKGGLAARTGELFF. The CDR3 DNA reads as TGTGCCAGCAGTAAAGGGGGACTAGCGGCGAGAACCGGGGAGCTGTTTTTT.

The V gene is TRBV12-3 or TRBV12-4, the J gene TRBJ1-2; D uncertain. V was pared by 7 bases and J by 7 bases, with 16 bases between. This CDR3 has 13 residues. This CDR3 is CASTPRVGGGYTF. In DNA, the CDR3 is TGTGCCAGCACCCCACGGGTTGGAGGTGGCTACACCTTC.

This chain's CDR3 is CASSPSPGSGTQYF. As DNA, the CDR3 is TGTGCCAGCAGCCCAAGTCCGGGGAGTGGGACCCAGTACTTC. The chain has TRBV7-2 and TRBJ2-5; tentatively, D is TRBD2 (5 bases). This CDR3 has 14 amino acids. With 5 bases removed from V and 7 bases from J, the gap between germline ends came to 17 bases. CDR1 is SGHTA, CDR2 FQGNSA, per germline.

The chain employs TRBV27 and TRBJ1-4; 9 nucleotides match TRBD1. This CDR3 has 18 residues. CDR1 is MNHEY, CDR2 SMNVEV, per germline (reference sequence). The trim removed 4 bases at V and 0 bases at J, leaving 9 bases unmatched. The CDR3 coding sequence is TGTGCCAGCAGTTCTCACCGGGACAGGGCTGCAACTAATGAAAAACTGTTTTTT. The encoded protein is CASSSHRDRAATNEKLFF.

The V call is TRBV5-4, the J call TRBJ2-2; possibly TRBD2 for D (5 bases). Looked up from germline, CDR1 is SGHNT and CDR2 is YYREEE (reference sequence). V shed 0 bases and J shed 1 base, with 7 bases lying between them. CDR3 length equals 15 residues. The CDR3 region has the DNA TGTGCCAGCAGCTTGGCGGGGAAGAACACCGGGGAGCTGTTTTTT. Translating it yields CASSLAGKNTGELFF.

The gene calls are TRBV25-1 and TRBJ2-5, with D uncertain. The CDR3 is 12 amino acids. Germline V gene data show CDR1 as MGHDK and CDR2 as SYGVNS. Trimming pared 1 base from V and 4 bases from J, leaving 4 bases between. The CDR3 reads CASSEFGETQYF. For the CDR3, the DNA is TGTGCCAGCAGTGAATTCGGAGAGACCCAGTACTTC.